The source of this T cell receptor (beta chain) is a study of read filtering for tumor transcriptome and immune sequencing. The library was built from approximately 400 ng RNA with molecular barcoded adaptors for alpha/delta and beta/gamma chains. TCRdb itself ran the reads through MiXCR, one entry per CDR3 protein. The sample lists about 48,000 distinct CDR3 sequences; roughly 18% were seen once. The germline V gene has CDR1 SNHLY and CDR2 FYNNEI. This CDR3 region has 14 residues. The trim removed 6 bases at V and 0 bases at J, leaving 2 bases unmatched. General study points: Compared with RNA-seq, IR-seq gave much higher clonotype depth and reliability.

This clonotype was observed at least ten times. Its antigen is not identified. This TCR derives from a donor older than 35 with multiple myeloma. V is TRBV2 and J is TRBJ2-1, with 7 bases aligning to TRBD1. The sequenced sample consisted of a population of CD138-negative cells sorted from bone marrow. The CDR3 bases are TGTGCCAGCAGGGGGGACAGCTCCTACAATGAGCAGTTCTTC. This codes for CASRGDSSYNEQFF.